The 32 T cell receptor beta chains reported below all come from one sample, sequenced in a study of response to subunit inactivated influenza vaccine. TCRdb redid the calling of the RT-PCR reads with MiXCR, one entry per CDR3 protein. The sample includes about 780,000 distinct CDR3 sequences, about a fifth of them seen just once. The sequences come from PBMCs from blood, collected approximately 5 days after vaccination. These receptors were taken from a man in his forties or fifties who received an inactivated influenza vaccine.

There are a few counts of this clonotype. This sequence joins TRBV7-2 and TRBJ1-3; D gene ambiguous. V lost 4 bases and J 0 bases, leaving 16 bases between the germline ends. The CDR3 is 17 residues long. Per the germline V gene, CDR1 is SGHTA and CDR2 is FQGNSA. The CDR3 here is CASSSPPAGNSGNTIYF. The CDR3 DNA reads TGTGCCAGCAGCTCCCCTCCAGCAGGCAACTCTGGAAACACCATATATTTT.

This clonotype was observed a few times. This chain joins TRBV20-1 and TRBJ2-3; the D is unclear. Trimming removed 5 bases from V and 1 base from J, with 13 bases in between. This CDR3 has 14 residues. CDR1 is DFQATT, CDR2 SNEGSKA, per germline (reference sequence). For the CDR3, the DNA is TGCAGTGCTGCTTTAATCCGGGGCACAGATACGCAGTATTTT. It specifies CSAALIRGTDTQYF.

CDR3 in amino acids: CASIRGGSSPLHF. The CDR3 DNA reads as TGTGCCAGCATTCGGGGGGGATCCTCACCCCTCCACTTT. The chain uses TRBV28 and TRBJ1-6, with D tentatively TRBD1 (5 bases). V dropped 7 bases and J dropped 10 bases, with 14 bases sitting between them. The CDR3 is 13 amino acids. Germline V gene lookup returns CDR1 MDHEN and CDR2 SYDVKM.

The CDR3 spells CASSLGRLRAKNIQYF. Written as DNA, the CDR3 is TGTGCCAGCAGTTTAGGCAGACTGAGAGCCAAAAACATTCAGTACTTC. The chain employs TRBV28 and TRBJ2-4; D call uncertain. The CDR3 extends over 16 amino acids. Per the germline V gene, CDR1 is MDHEN and CDR2 is SYDVKM. Trimming took off 2 bases at V and 0 bases at J, with 11 bases between the two ends.

The chain carries TRBV28 and TRBJ1-4; 8 bases match TRBD1. CDR3 size: 14 residues. Germline V lookup: CDR1 MDHEN, CDR2 SYDVKM. The V gene end was trimmed by 6 bases and the J gene end by 4 bases; junction bases not matched to a gene: 4. The CDR3 bases are TGTGCCAGCAGCCTGACAGGGGATAATGAAAAACTGTTTTTT. Translating gives CASSLTGDNEKLFF.

CDR3 residues: CASSQPGLADYEQYF. The CDR3 nucleotides read TGTGCCAGCAGCCAACCGGGACTAGCGGACTACGAGCAGTACTTC. The chain links TRBV5-4 to TRBJ2-7; TRBD2 agrees at 11 bases. After removal of 4 bases from V and 3 bases from J, the junction contained 6 bases not matched to a gene. The CDR3 contains 15 residues. Per the germline V gene, CDR1 is SGHNT and CDR2 is YYREEE (reference sequence). Complete variable domain (other parts from reference TRBV5-4 and TRBJ2-7): ETGVTQSPTHLIKTRGQQVTLRCSSQSGHNTVSWYQQALGQGPQFIFQYYREEENGRGNFPPRFSGLQFPNYSSELNVNALELDDSALYLCASSQPGLADYEQYFGPGTRLTVT.

There are a few counts of this clonotype. The chain joins TRBV9 to TRBJ2-3; maybe TRBD2 (6 bases). Germline CDR1 SGDLS, CDR2 YYNGEE. V shed 6 bases and J shed 3 bases, with 14 bases lying between them. This CDR3 region has 14 residues. CDR3 residues: CASNTGVETDTQYF. The CDR3 nucleotides read TGTGCCAGCAATACGGGGGTGGAAACAGATACGCAGTATTTT.

The rearrangement links TRBV6-1 to TRBJ2-2; TRBD1 matches 7 bases. Germline CDR1 and CDR2: MNHNS and SASEGT. The CDR3 spans 16 residues. V shed 5 bases and J 5 bases; nucleotides not matched to a gene: 11. The CDR3: CASSTAGTAFTGELFF. The CDR3 DNA follows: TGTGCCAGCAGTACGGCCGGGACAGCATTTACCGGGGAGCTGTTTTTT.

Only a few counts were recorded for this clonotype. The chain joins TRBV5-1 to TRBJ2-3; perhaps TRBD2 as D (6 bases). V gave up 2 bases and J gave up 5 bases, with 12 bases separating them. CDR3 size: 14 residues. The germline V gene encodes CDR1 SGHRS and CDR2 YFSETQ. The CDR3 DNA reads TGCGCCAGCAGCTTATCCATCGGGGGAGATACGCAGTATTTT. Amino acids: CASSLSIGGDTQYF.

The table lists this clonotype with many counts. The rearrangement uses TRBV15 and TRBJ2-5, with 11 bases matching TRBD2. The V gene's germline CDR1 is LNHNV and CDR2 YYDKDF (reference sequence). V trimming: 5 bases; J trimming: 0 bases; junction bases outside the gene matches: 2. The CDR3 length is 15 residues. The CDR3 DNA follows: TGTGCCACCAGCTCGGGACTAGCGGACCAAGAGACCCAGTACTTC. Its protein is CATSSGLADQETQYF.

The rearrangement joins TRBV5-1 to TRBJ2-2, with D maybe TRBD1 (6 bases). CDR1 and CDR2 (germline): SGHRS, YFSETQ. Trimming stripped 7 bases from V and 3 bases from J, with 16 bases between. This CDR3 has 15 residues. The CDR3: CASGIQGGDTGELFF. CDR3 sequence (DNA): TGCGCCAGCGGAATACAGGGTGGCGACACCGGGGAGCTGTTTTTT.

This clonotype was picked up many times. The chain couples TRBV6-1 to TRBJ2-7, with TRBD2 matching over 8 bases. The germline gives CDR1 MNHNS, CDR2 SASEGT. Trimming removed 6 bases from V and 3 bases from J; junction bases left unmatched: 10. This CDR3 has 15 residues. The CDR3 region has the DNA TGTGCCAGCAGAGGGTCGGGAGGGCCTGTCTACGAGCAGTACTTC. This gives the protein CASRGSGGPVYEQYF.

V gene TRBV12-3 or TRBV12-4 combines with J gene TRBJ2-7, with 8 bases aligning to TRBD1. This CDR3 region has 14 residues. V lost 5 bases and J lost 2; bases outside the gene matches: 5. CDR3 amino acids: CASSRTGPPYEQYF. The CDR3 DNA reads TGTGCCAGCAGTCGGACAGGGCCCCCCTACGAGCAGTACTTC.

This clonotype was seen ten or more times. The chain couples TRBV29-1 to TRBJ1-4; no firm D call. There are 12 residues in the CDR3. V was shortened by 5 bases and J by 4 bases, with 8 bases between the two germline ends. Germline-derived CDR1 and CDR2 are SQVTM and ANQGSEA. CDR3 DNA: TGCAGCGTTCGTCAAGTTAATGAAAAACTGTTTTTT. As protein: CSVRQVNEKLFF.

Many counts were recorded for this clonotype. The chain carries TRBV7-8 and TRBJ2-7; unclear D gene. The CDR3 loop spans 14 amino acids. Trimming pared 0 bases from V and 6 bases from J, leaving 12 bases between. Germline-derived CDR1 and CDR2 are SGHVS and FQNEAQ. The CDR3 bases are TGTGCCAGCAGCTTAGCGGGTCGTTCCGTCGAGCAGTACTTC. Translating it yields CASSLAGRSVEQYF.

This clonotype came up a few times. The genes are TRBV12-3 or TRBV12-4 and TRBJ1-6, with 12 bases matching TRBD1. The CDR3 contains 16 residues. Germline trimming cut 5 bases from V and 7 bases from J; bases unmatched to any gene: 6. The CDR3 DNA reads TGTGCCAGCAGTCCCGGGACAGGGGGCTGGAATTCACCCCTCCACTTT. Protein sequence: CASSPGTGGWNSPLHF.

V gene TRBV4-3 combines with J gene TRBJ2-6; 10 nucleotides line up with TRBD2. Germline loops: CDR1 LGHNA, CDR2 YSLEER. V lost 4 bases and J lost 3; bases outside the gene matches: 6. The CDR3 sequence is 17 residues long. CDR3 DNA sequence: TGCGCCAGCAGCCGTCTAGCGGGGGCCGGTGGGGCCAACGTCCTGACTTTC. Protein product: CASSRLAGAGGANVLTF.

This chain connects TRBV9 to TRBJ2-1; 7 nucleotides agree with TRBD1. Germline V lookup: CDR1 SGDLS, CDR2 YYNGEE. J lost 4 bases, V lost 4 bases, and 5 bases had no gene match. This CDR3 has 14 amino acids. The CDR3 spells CASSIEGAYNEQFF. The CDR3 coding sequence is TGTGCCAGCAGCATCGAGGGGGCTTACAATGAGCAGTTCTTC. Combining the CDR3 with reference TRBV9 and TRBJ2-1 gives the whole variable domain DSGVTQTPKHLITATGQRVTLRCSPRSGDLSVYWYQQSLDQGLQFLIQYYNGEERAKGNILERFSAQQFPDLHSELNLSSLELGDSALYFCASSIEGAYNEQFFGPGTRLTVL.

The V call is TRBV6-5, the J call TRBJ2-2, with no clear D. V was pared by 6 bases and J by 6 bases, with 8 bases between. This CDR3 is built from 12 residues. Germline V lookup: CDR1 MNHEY, CDR2 SVGAGI. The CDR3 coding sequence is TGTGCCAGCAGCCAAAACCCCGGGGAGCTGTTTTTT. It codes for CASSQNPGELFF.

At least ten counts were recorded for this clonotype. The chain combines TRBV18 with TRBJ1-1; D perhaps matches TRBD1 (5 bases). The germline CDR1 and CDR2 sequences are KGHSH and LQKENI. Trimming removed 3 bases at V and 2 bases at J, with 10 bases between. The CDR3 loop spans 14 amino acids. The CDR3 bases are TGTGCCAGCTCACCTAGGACACAAAACACTGAAGCTTTCTTT. Translation gives CASSPRTQNTEAFF.

Concerning this clonotype itself: One end of the junction fails to match germline, which may point to a read error. The V and J genes are TRBV7-8 and TRBJ1-1; perhaps TRBD1 as D (5 bases). The CDR3 spans 12 residues. Germline V gene sequence: CDR1 SGHVS, CDR2 FQNEAQ. The CDR3 bases are TGTGCCAGCAGCCTAGCGGGGGTTGAAGCTTTCTTT. It specifies CASSLAGVEAFF.

CDR3 nucleotides: TGTGCCAGCAGTGCAGGATTGGAGACCCAGTACTTC. Protein product: CASSAGLETQYF. This chain uses TRBV2 with TRBJ2-5, with D unclear. Trimming shortened V by 4 bases and J by 5 bases, and 8 bases separated the two germline ends. CDR1 is SNHLY, CDR2 FYNNEI, per germline. The CDR3 is 12 amino acids.

J is TRBJ2-7 and V is TRBV12-3 or TRBV12-4; 11 bases match TRBD1. This CDR3 is 14 amino acids long. V trimming: 6 bases; J trimming: 7 bases; junction bases outside the gene matches: 8. This chain's CDR3 is CASRWTGGGGEQYF. Here the CDR3 DNA reads TGTGCCAGCAGATGGACAGGGGGCGGAGGGGAGCAGTACTTC.

The chain links TRBV6-5 to TRBJ1-2; the D gene is possibly TRBD1 (6 bases). CDR1 and CDR2 from the germline V gene are MNHEY and SVGAGI. Trimming left V 2 bases short and J 3 bases short, with 7 bases between. The CDR3 contains 13 residues. The CDR3 nucleotides are TGTGCCAGCAGTTACAAGGGGGACTATGGCTACACCTTC. It specifies CASSYKGDYGYTF.

CDR3 bases: TGTGCCAGCAGCTTAGACAGGGGGTTCACCCTGAATGGCTACACCTTC. Encoded protein: CASSLDRGFTLNGYTF. The V gene is TRBV7-9, the J gene TRBJ1-2; 8 bases align to TRBD1. Germline V gene sequence: CDR1 SEHNR, CDR2 FQNEAQ (reference sequence). The V gene end was trimmed by 1 base and the J gene end by 6 bases; junction bases not matched to a gene: 10. CDR3 length: 16 residues.

The sample holds a few counts of this clonotype. The J gene is TRBJ2-7, the V gene TRBV29-1; no clear D gene. Germline CDR1 and CDR2: SQVTM and ANQGSEA. Trimming stripped 2 bases from V and 2 bases from J, with 13 bases between. The CDR3 has 14 residues. CDR3 loop: CSVEQGRGAYEQYF. The CDR3 nucleotides are TGCAGCGTTGAACAAGGCCGTGGGGCCTACGAGCAGTACTTC.

The CDR3 DNA sequence: TGTGCCAGCAGCTTGTTCGACAGGTCCGTGTACTTC. The encoded protein is CASSLFDRSVYF. This sequence joins TRBV7-9 and TRBJ2-7, with D possibly TRBD1 on 6 matching bases. Germline V gene sequence: CDR1 SEHNR, CDR2 FQNEAQ (reference sequence). There are 12 residues in the CDR3. The V end was cut by 3 bases, the J end by 12 bases, with 15 bases between.

The chain links TRBV20-1 to TRBJ2-3; 7 positions match TRBD1. This CDR3 is 15 amino acids long. Germline trimming cut 3 bases from V and 2 bases from J; bases unmatched to any gene: 8. Per the germline V gene, CDR1 is DFQATT and CDR2 is SNEGSKA (reference sequence). In DNA, the CDR3 is TGCAGTGCTAGTAGTGCGACAGGGTACACAGATACGCAGTATTTT. Translation: CSASSATGYTDTQYF.

This clonotype turned up a few times. This chain uses TRBV29-1 with TRBJ2-5; D gene unclear. In germline, CDR1 is SQVTM, CDR2 ANQGSEA. Trimming took 3 bases from V and 3 from J, leaving 14 bases between them. This CDR3 comprises 14 residues. DNA for the CDR3: TGCAGCGTTGACAGTGCAGATTTTAAAGAGACCCAGTACTTC. This encodes CSVDSADFKETQYF.

There are a few counts of this clonotype. At one end the junction does not follow the germline gene, possibly because of a read error. The chain combines TRBV7-7 with TRBJ2-2, with 8 bases lining up with TRBD1. CDR3 length: 15 residues. CDR1 and CDR2 from the germline V gene are SSHAT and FNYEAQ (reference sequence). DNA of the CDR3: TGTGCTAGCAGCCCGGACAGGGCGAACACCGGGGAGCTGTTTTTT. Residues: CASSPDRANTGELFF.

This clonotype was seen a few times. This rearrangement joins TRBV5-8 to TRBJ2-1; a possible D gene is TRBD2 (7 bases). The CDR3 runs to 17 residues. The V gene's germline CDR1 is SGHTS and CDR2 YDEGEE. V was trimmed by 3 bases and J by 4 bases, leaving 20 bases between them. The CDR3 coding sequence is TGTGCCAGCAGCTGGGCTCTATGGGGGGGCCCTTACAATGAGCAGTTCTTC. This encodes CASSWALWGGPYNEQFF.

This clonotype was found a few times. The rearrangement uses TRBV7-8 and TRBJ2-1; TRBD2 might be the D (6 bases). This CDR3 has 17 residues. V lost 5 bases and J 1 base, leaving 18 bases between the germline ends. Germline V gene sequence: CDR1 SGHVS, CDR2 FQNEAQ. The CDR3 nucleotides read TGTGCCAGCAGCCCCCGGAGGAGGGGCAGGTCCTACAATGAGCAGTTCTTC. Its translation is CASSPRRRGRSYNEQFF.